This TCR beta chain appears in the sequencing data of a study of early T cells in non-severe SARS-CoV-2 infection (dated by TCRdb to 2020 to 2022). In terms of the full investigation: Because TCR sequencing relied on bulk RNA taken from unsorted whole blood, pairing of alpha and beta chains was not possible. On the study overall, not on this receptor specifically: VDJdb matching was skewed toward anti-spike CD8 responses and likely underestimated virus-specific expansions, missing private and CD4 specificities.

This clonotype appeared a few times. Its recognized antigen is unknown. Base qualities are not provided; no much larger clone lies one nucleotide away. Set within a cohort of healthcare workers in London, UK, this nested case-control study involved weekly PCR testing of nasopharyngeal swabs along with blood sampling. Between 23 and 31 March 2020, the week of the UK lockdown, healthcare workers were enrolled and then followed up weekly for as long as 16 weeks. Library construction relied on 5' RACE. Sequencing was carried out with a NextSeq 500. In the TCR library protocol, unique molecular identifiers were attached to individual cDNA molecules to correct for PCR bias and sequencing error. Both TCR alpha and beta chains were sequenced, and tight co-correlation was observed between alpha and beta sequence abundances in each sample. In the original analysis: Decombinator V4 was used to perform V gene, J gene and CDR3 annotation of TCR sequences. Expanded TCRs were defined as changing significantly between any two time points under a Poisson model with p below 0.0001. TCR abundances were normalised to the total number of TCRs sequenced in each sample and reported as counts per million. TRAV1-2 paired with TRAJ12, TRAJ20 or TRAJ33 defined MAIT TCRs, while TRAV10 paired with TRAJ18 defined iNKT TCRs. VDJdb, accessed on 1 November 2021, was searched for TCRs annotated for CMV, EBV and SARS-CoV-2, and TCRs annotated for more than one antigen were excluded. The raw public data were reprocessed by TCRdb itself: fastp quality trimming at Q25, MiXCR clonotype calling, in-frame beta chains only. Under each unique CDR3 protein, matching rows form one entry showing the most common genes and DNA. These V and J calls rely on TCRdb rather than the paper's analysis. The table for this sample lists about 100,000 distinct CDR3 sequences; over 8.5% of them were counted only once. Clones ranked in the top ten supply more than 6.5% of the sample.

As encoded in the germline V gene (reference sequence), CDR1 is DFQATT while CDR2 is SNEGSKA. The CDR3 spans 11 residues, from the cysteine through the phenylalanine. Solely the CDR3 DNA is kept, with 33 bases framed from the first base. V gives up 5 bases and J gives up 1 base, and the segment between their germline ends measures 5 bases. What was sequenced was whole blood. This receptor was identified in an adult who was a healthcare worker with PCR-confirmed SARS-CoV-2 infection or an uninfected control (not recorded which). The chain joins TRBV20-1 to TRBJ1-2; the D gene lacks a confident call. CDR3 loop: CSAPNNYGYTF. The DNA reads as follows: TGCAGTGCTCCCAATAACTATGGCTACACCTTC.